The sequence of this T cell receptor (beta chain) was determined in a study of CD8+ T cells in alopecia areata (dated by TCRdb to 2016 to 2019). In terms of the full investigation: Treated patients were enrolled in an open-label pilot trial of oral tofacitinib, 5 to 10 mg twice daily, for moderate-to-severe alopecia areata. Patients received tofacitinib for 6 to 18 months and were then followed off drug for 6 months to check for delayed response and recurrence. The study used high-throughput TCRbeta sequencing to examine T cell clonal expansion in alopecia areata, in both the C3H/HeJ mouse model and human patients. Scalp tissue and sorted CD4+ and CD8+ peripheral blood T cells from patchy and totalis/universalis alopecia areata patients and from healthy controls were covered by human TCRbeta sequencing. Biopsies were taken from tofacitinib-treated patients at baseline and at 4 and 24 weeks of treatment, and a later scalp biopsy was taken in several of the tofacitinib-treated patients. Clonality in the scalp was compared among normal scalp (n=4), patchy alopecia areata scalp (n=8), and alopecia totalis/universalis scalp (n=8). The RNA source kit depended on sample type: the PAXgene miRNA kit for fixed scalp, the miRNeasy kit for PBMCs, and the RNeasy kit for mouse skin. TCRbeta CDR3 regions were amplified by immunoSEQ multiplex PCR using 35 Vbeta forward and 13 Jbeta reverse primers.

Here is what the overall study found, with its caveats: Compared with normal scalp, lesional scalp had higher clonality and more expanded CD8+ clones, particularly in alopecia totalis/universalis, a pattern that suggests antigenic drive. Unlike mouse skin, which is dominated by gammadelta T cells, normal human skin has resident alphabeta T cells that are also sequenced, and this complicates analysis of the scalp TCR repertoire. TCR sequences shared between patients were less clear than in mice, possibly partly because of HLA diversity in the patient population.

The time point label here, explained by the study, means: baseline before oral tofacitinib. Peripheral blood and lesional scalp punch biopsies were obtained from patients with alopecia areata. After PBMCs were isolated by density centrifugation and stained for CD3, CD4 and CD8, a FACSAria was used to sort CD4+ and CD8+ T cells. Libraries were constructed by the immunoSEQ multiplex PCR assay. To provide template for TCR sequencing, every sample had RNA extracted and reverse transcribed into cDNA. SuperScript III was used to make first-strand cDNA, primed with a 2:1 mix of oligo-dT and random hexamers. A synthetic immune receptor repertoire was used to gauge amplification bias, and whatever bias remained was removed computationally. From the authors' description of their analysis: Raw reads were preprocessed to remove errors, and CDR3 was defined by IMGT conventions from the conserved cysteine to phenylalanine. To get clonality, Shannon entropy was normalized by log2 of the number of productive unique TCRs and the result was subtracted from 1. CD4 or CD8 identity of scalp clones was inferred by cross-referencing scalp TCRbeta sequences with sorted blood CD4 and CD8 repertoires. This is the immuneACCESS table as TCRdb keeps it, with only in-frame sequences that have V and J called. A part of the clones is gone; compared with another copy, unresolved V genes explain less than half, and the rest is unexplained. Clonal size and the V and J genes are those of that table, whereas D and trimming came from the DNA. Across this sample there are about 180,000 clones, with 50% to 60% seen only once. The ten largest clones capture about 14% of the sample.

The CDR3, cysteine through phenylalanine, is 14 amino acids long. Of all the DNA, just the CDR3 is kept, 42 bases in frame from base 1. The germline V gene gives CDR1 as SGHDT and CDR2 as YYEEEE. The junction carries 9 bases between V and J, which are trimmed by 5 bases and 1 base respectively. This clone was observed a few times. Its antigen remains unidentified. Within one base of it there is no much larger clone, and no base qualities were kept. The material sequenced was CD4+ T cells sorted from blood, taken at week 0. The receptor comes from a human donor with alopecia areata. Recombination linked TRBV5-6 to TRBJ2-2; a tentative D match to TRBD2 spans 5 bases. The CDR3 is CASRKDWNTGELFF. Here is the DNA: TGTGCCAGCAGAAAGGACTGGAACACCGGGGAGCTGTTTTTT.